What follows describes a single T cell receptor beta chain. This receptor's antigen is unknown. No base qualities exist here, and no much larger clone lies one base off it. This entry comes from a study of cytomegalovirus exposure and HLA in healthy donors (dated by TCRdb to about 2017). General notes on the study: In an earlier analysis of approximately 640 of the donors, 276 Gb of sequence data and 120 million or so unique TCR beta sequences from 180 million or so T cells were reported. About 300 gigabases of sequencing data and some 85 million unique TCR sequences were included in an early release covering 500 to 750 HLA-typed donors. The genetic ancestry cluster associated with self-reported Caucasian donors included over 80% of the approximately 410 genotyped donors. The aim of the study was to test whether cataloging public T cell receptors could identify signatures of past pathogen exposure. The T cell repertoires of about 700 subjects were profiled by immunosequencing and related to cytomegalovirus serostatus. A separate validation cohort of 100 to 150 different subjects was used in addition to the roughly 640-subject first cohort. To predict cytomegalovirus infection status, the study brought together high-throughput TCR immunosequencing, statistical association of individual TCRs with disease status, and machine learning. A later analysis re-analyzed previously published TCR beta repertoires from roughly 690 donors and added high-resolution HLA genotyping to study TCR occurrence patterns. Rather than drawing on any new phenotypic data, the later analysis identified candidate immune exposures from TCR beta sequences and the way those sequences occurred across donors. In an earlier analysis of 500 to 650 of the donors, high-throughput TCR beta sequencing was used to judge whether each TCR beta V gene segment behaved as functional or pseudogenic. Donor age, sex, ethnicity and CMV serostatus were compiled alongside the repertoire data. In a later genetic analysis, genome-wide SNP genotypes for about 65% of the roughly 700 donors were used, and that subset was treated as a discovery cohort. Every discovery cohort repertoire had been produced on one sequencing platform. HLA typing covered class I and class II loci at four-digit resolution. Typing coverage varied by locus: about 629-640 donors for A, B, C, DRB1 and DQB1; under 550 for DQA1; about 600 for DPA1; roughly 450 for DPB1. A handful of DR-DQ haplotypes were treated as single units for association and clustering because of strong linkage in the cohort. Across roughly 420 genotyped donors of the cohort, an average of 235,054 unique TCR beta nucleotide sequences per donor were sequenced, and roughly a sixth of those sequences were non-productive.

Summary of the overall study and its limitations: Immune exposure information for the cohort was limited to CMV serostatus. This cohort had only TCR beta chains sequenced, and the lack of alpha or paired-chain data limited which features could be detected. When HLA alleles, especially DR and DQ, strongly co-occurred, TCR associations were difficult to assign to individual alleles. A later analysis reported that several top co-occurrence clusters appeared linked to parvovirus B19, influenza, CMV and Epstein-Barr virus. Most CMV-associated TCR beta chains appeared to be HLA-restricted in a later analysis, and the HLA associations seemed to be driven largely by CMV exposure. Most TCR sequences were observed very rarely across donors, whereas some public TCRs were present in many individuals. The sequencing pipeline was judged likely to have produced a cluster of highly shared sequence variants as a technical artifact. The classifier was reported to diagnose cytomegalovirus status with high specificity and sensitivity in both the original cohort and the validation cohort. Some IMGT-functional V segments, including TRBV6-2 and TRBV6-3, could not be distinguished by the 87-base-pair reads and were therefore excluded. An association between a missense DCLRE1C variant and V-gene and J-gene trimming of TCR beta chains was found in a later genetic analysis and replicated in an independent cohort. In a later analysis, around 15,000 TCR beta sequences were associated with specific HLA alleles at a false discovery rate of 0.05. A further reported finding was that TCR beta sequences accurately predicted the HLA-A and HLA-B alleles for most subjects in the first cohort. In a later analysis, HLA-associated TCR beta chains were found to be more clonally expanded and to have lower generation probabilities than equally common non-associated chains. A total of 150 to 200 TCR beta chains were listed by the study as associated with cytomegalovirus. The earlier analysis of 450 to 700 of the donors excluded some 16 rarely observed V segments, including chromosome 9 orphons, because counts were too low. In an earlier analysis of some 540 of the donors, most TCR beta V segments appeared in productive rearrangements about 87% or about 30% of the time, broadly matching IMGT annotations. Because HLA typing was missing for some donors at each locus, association tests included only the typed subset. According to a later genetic analysis, donors in an Asian-associated ancestry cluster had fewer N-insertions in productive TCRs than the approximately 630-donor mean. Roughly uniform sequencing depth across donors was assumed in presence/absence analyses, although this assumption may not hold. In a later analysis, TCR association rates were found to vary across HLA loci, with the most associated TCRs seen for DRB1 alleles and the fewest for HLA-C alleles. The authors suggested that the approach could potentially be generalized to other disease states and immunological phenotypes. Linkage disequilibrium might explain the correlated functional status among segregating V segments, but an unknown experimental factor could not be excluded. In vitro tests confirmed that a few of the cytomegalovirus-associated TCR beta chains recognize cytomegalovirus antigens.

The cohort was made up of approximately 670 healthy bone marrow donors. Cohort members were all nominally healthy when sampled, although unrecorded immune exposures were likely present. The donor tested CMV seropositive, placing the donor among the 250 to 350 seropositive members of the cohort. Every donor gave a peripheral blood sample, and the peripheral blood mononuclear cells from that sample were used for TCR beta sequencing. The Qiagen DNeasy Blood Extraction Kit was used to extract genomic DNA from the blood cell samples. CDR1 and CDR2 (SQVTM, ANQGSEA) derive from the germline V gene. V lost 7 bases and J lost 2 bases; the stretch between them is 13 bases long. Spanning cysteine to phenylalanine, the CDR3 consists of 13 amino acids. The only DNA kept is the CDR3, 39 bases in frame from the first base. Library prep was done by the immunoSEQ multiplex PCR assay. The multiplex PCR relied on a mix of 60 forward primers for TCR Vbeta segments and 13 reverse primers for TCR Jbeta segments. A multiplex PCR assay on genomic DNA amplified the CDR3 region of rearranged TCR beta genes. On the Illumina HiSeq System, the amplified TCR beta libraries were sequenced as 87-base-pair reads. On the authors' methods: A later analysis tallied some 79 million unique TCR beta chains across the 700 or so repertoires, and approximately 11 million of those chains were shared by two or more donors. Raw reads were error-corrected and collapsed into unique sequences with a nearest-neighbor algorithm that merged closely related sequences to remove PCR and sequencing errors. CDR3 sequences were aligned to IMGT reference sequences to assign V, D and J gene segments. For a sequence to be retained, at least a six-nucleotide match to both a V gene segment and a J gene segment was required. Rearrangements were classified as productive when the CDR3 lacked stop codons and remained in frame with V and J, and all other rearrangements were classified as non-productive. CDR3 was defined by IMGT convention, running from the second conserved V-encoded cysteine to the conserved J-encoded phenylalanine. The earlier analysis of some 580 of the donors excluded any sequence lacking an unambiguous match to a single V gene segment. In an earlier analysis of a few hundred of the donors, a V segment was called functional when productive rearrangements were above 56.7%, and segregating when the standard deviation between donors exceeded 5%. To diagnose cytomegalovirus status from the catalog of TCR beta chain sequences, a statistical classification framework was built. In a later analysis, TCR nucleotide sequences were compared against IMGT/GENE-DB human TR gene sequences so that V and J genes could be assigned. A later analysis assigned CDR3 sequences and most-parsimonious VDJ recombination scenarios with the TCRdist pipeline. A later analysis defined each TCR beta chain by its CDR3 amino acid sequence plus V-gene family, and excluded reads lacking a unique V-gene family. As a way to deal with suspected cross-contamination and a sequencing artifact, a later analysis dropped roughly 620 nucleotide sequences that were highly shared and had low generation probability. A later analysis calculated a clonal expansion index for each public chain from normalized within-repertoire ranks of inferred template counts. A later analysis computed generation probabilities with a VDJ recombination model fitted to out-of-frame rearrangements, and checked the results against IGoR. In a later analysis, TCR-TCR, TCR-HLA and TCR-CMV co-occurrence was scored with hypergeometric tests, and a repertoire-size bias correction was applied to TCR pairs. In a later analysis, false discovery rates were estimated by permuting HLA or CMV assignments 20 times. In a later analysis, co-occurring TCRs were grouped with DBSCAN, and TCRdist sequence similarity was added when clustering was performed within HLA-allele-positive subsets. Repertoires with fewer than 30,000 or more than 120,000 public chains were left out of co-occurrence clustering, as were roughly five repertoires with anomalous nucleotide sharing. TCRdb took over this immuneACCESS table, retaining in-frame rearrangements with V and J assigned. Such tables are incomplete; in checked studies, under half of the missing clones stem from an unresolved V gene, and the remainder is unexplained. V, J and clone size are those of that table, while D and trimming were read from the DNA. The sample profile shows about 140,000 clones; 60% to 85% of them were found once. Approximately 1.3% of the sample is in the top ten clones.

The chain links TRBV29-1 with TRBJ2-3, and perhaps TRBD1 as D gene, on 6 matching bases. Sequenced sample: PBMCs. The TCR sequence derives from a male donor in good health and CMV-seropositive. The DNA sequence is TGCAGCGGCCAGGGGCAGAACACAGATACGCAGTATTTT. It translates to CSGQGQNTDTQYF.